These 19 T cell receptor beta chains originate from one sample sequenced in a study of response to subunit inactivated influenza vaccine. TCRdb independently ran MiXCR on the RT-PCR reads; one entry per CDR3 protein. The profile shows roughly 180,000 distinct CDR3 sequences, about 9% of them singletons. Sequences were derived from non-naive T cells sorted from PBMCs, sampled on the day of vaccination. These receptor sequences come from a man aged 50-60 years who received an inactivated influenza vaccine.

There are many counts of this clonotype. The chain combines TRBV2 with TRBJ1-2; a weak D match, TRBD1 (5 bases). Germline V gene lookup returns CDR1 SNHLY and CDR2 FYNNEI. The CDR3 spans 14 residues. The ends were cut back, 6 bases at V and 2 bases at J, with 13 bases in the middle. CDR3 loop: CASRAGPRNYGYTF. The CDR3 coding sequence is TGTGCCAGCAGAGCAGGGCCCCGAAACTATGGCTACACCTTC.

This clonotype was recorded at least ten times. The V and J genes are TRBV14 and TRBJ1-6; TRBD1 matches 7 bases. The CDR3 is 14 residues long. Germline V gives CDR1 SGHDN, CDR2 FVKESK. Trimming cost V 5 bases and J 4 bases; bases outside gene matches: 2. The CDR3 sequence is CASSETGYNSPLHF. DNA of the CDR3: TGTGCCAGCAGCGAGACAGGGTATAATTCACCCCTCCACTTT.

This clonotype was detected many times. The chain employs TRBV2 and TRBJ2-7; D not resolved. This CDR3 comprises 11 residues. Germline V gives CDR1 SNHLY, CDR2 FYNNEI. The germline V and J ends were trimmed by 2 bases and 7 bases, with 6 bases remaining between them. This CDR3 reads CASSENWEQYF. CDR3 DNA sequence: TGTGCCAGCAGTGAAAACTGGGAGCAGTACTTC.

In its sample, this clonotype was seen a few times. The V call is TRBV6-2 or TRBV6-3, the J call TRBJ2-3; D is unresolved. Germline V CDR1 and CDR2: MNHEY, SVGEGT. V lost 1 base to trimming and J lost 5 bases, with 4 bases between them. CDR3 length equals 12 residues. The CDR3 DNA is TGTGCCAGCAGTTACTATGGAGATACGCAGTATTTT. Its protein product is CASSYYGDTQYF.

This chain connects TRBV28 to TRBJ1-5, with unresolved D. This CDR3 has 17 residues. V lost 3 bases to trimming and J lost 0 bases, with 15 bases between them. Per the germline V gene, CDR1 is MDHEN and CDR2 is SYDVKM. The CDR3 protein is CASSFARTSYSNQPQHF. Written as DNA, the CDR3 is TGTGCCAGCAGTTTCGCCCGGACCTCTTATAGCAATCAGCCCCAGCATTTT. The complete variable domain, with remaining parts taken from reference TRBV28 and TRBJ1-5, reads DVKVTQSSRYLVKRTGEKVFLECVQDMDHENMFWYRQDPGLGLRLIYFSYDVKMKEKGDIPEGYSVSREKKERFSLILESASTNQTSMYLCASSFARTSYSNQPQHFGDGTRLSIL.

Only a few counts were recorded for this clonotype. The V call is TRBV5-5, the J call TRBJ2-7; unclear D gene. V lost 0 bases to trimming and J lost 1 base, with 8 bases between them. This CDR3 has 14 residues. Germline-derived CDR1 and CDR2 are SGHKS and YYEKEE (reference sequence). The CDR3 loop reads CASSLGWRSYEQYF. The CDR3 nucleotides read TGTGCCAGCAGCTTGGGGTGGAGATCCTACGAGCAGTACTTC. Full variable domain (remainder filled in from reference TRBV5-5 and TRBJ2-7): DAGVTQSPTHLIKTRGQQVTLRCSPISGHKSVSWYQQVLGQGPQFIFQYYEKEERGRGNFPDRFSARQFPNYSSELNVNALLLGDSALYLCASSLGWRSYEQYFGPGTRLTVT.

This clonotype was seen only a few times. The CDR3 DNA reads TGTGCCACCAGTGACACTAGCGCTACCCCCTACGAGCAGTACTTC. Amino acid sequence: CATSDTSATPYEQYF. The rearrangement links TRBV24-1 to TRBJ2-7; TRBD2 matches at 7 bases. Germline loops: CDR1 KGHDR, CDR2 SFDVKD. This CDR3 comprises 15 residues. Germline trimming cut 4 bases from V and 2 bases from J; bases unmatched to any gene: 7.

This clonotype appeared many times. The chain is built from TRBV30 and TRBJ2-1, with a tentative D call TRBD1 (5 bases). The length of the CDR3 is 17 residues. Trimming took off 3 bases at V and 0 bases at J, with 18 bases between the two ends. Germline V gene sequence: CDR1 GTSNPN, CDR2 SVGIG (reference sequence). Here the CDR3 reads CAWRSISGLSSYNEQFF. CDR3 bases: TGTGCCTGGAGGTCTATTTCAGGGTTAAGCTCCTACAATGAGCAGTTCTTC. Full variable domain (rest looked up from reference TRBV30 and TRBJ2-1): SQTIHQWPATLVQPVGSPLSLECTVEGTSNPNLYWYRQAAGRGLQLLFYSVGIGQISSEVPQNLSASRPQDRQFILSSKKLLLSDSGFYLCAWRSISGLSSYNEQFFGPGTRLTVL.

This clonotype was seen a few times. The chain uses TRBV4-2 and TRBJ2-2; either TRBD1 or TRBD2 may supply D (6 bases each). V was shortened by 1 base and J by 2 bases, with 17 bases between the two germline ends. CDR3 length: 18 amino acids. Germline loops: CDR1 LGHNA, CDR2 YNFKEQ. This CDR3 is CASSQVNGGGGNTGELFF. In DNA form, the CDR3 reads TGTGCCAGCAGCCAAGTAAACGGTGGAGGGGGTAACACCGGGGAGCTGTTTTTT.

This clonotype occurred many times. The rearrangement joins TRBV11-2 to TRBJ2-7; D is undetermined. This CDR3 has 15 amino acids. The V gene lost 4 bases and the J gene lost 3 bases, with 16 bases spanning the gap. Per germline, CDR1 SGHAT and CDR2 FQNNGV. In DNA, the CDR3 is TGTGCCAGCAGCTCAATTCTGGTTTCTCGCTACGAGCAGTACTTC. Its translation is CASSSILVSRYEQYF.

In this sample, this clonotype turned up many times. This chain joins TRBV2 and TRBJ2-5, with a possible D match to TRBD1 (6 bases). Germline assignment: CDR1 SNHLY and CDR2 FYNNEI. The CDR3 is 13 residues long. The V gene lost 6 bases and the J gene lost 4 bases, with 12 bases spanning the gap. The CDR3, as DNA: TGTGCCAGCAGCTCTCTAGGGGGAGAGACCCAGTACTTC. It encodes CASSSLGGETQYF.

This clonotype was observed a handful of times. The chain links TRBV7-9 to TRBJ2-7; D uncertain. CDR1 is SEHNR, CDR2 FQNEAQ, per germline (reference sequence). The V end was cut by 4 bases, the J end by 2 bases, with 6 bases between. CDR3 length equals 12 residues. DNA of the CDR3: TGTGCCAGCAGCTCGGTTCCCTACGAGCAGTACTTC. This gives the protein CASSSVPYEQYF.

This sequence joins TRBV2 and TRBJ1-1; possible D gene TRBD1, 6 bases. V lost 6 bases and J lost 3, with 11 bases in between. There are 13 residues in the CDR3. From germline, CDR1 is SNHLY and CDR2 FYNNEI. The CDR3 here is CASSVRTDTEAFF. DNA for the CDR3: TGTGCCAGCAGCGTTAGGACAGACACTGAAGCTTTCTTT.

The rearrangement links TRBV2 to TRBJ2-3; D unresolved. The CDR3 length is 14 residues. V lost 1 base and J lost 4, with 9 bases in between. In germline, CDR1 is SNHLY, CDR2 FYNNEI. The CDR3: CASSEGFQPDTQYF. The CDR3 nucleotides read TGTGCCAGCAGTGAAGGATTCCAGCCAGATACGCAGTATTTT. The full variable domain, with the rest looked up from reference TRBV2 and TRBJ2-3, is EPEVTQTPSHQVTQMGQEVILRCVPISNHLYFYWYRQILGQKVEFLVSFYNNEISEKSEIFDDQFSVERPDGSNFTLKIRSTKLEDSAMYFCASSEGFQPDTQYFGPGTRLTVL.

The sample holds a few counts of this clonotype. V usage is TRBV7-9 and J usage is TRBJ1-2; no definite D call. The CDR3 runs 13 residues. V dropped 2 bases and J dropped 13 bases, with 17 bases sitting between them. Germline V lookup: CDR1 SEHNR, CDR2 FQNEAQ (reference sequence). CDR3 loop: CASSLTRGGGCTF. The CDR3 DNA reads TGTGCCAGCAGCTTAACCCGGGGTGGCGGGTGCACCTTC.

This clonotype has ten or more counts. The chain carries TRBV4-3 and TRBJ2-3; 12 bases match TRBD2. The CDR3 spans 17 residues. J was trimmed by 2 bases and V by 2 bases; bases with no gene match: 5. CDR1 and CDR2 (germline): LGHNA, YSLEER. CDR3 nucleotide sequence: TGCGCCAGCAGCCAACGGACTAGCGGGGACTACACAGATACGCAGTATTTT. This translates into CASSQRTSGDYTDTQYF.

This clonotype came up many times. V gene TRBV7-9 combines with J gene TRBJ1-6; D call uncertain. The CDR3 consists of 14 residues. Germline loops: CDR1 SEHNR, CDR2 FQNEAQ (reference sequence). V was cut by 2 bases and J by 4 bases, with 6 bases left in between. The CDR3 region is CASSLWGYNSPLHF. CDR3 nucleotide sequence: TGTGCCAGCAGCTTATGGGGATATAATTCACCCCTCCACTTT.

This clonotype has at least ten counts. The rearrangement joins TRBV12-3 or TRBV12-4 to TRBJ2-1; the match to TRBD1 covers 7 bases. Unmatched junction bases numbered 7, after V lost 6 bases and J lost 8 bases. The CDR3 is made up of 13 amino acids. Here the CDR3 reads CASSQDRTDEQFF. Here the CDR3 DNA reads TGTGCCAGCAGCCAGGACAGGACGGATGAGCAGTTCTTC.

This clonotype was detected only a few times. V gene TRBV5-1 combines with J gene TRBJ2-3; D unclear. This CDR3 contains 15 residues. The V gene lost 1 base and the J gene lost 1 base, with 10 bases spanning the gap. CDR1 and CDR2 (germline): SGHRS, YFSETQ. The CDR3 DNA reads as TGCGCCAGCAGCTTGAGTCGGGTCGGCACAGATACGCAGTATTTT. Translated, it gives CASSLSRVGTDTQYF.